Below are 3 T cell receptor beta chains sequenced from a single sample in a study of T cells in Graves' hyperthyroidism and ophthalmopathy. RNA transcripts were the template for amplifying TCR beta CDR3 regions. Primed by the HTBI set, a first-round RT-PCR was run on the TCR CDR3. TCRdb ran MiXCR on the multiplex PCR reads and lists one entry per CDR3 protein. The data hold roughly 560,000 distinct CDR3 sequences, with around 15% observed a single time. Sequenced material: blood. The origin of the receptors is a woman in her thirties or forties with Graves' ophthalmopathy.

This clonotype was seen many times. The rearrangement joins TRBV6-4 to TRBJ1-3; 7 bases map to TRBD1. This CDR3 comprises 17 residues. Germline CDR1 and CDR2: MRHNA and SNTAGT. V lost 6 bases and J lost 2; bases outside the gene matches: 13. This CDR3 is CASSRDQGVLAGNTIYF. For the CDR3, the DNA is TGTGCCAGCAGCCGAGATCAGGGGGTTCTCGCTGGAAACACCATATATTTT.

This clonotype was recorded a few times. The CDR3 loop is CAISTGTPTGSGELFF. DNA for the CDR3: TGTGCCATCAGTACCGGGACCCCTACGGGCTCCGGGGAGCTGTTTTTT. This rearrangement joins TRBV10-3 to TRBJ2-2, with D perhaps being TRBD1 or TRBD2 (5 bases each). CDR3 length: 16 amino acids. Germline CDR1 ENHRY, CDR2 SYGVKD. V lost 5 bases, J lost 6 bases, and 19 bases lay in between.

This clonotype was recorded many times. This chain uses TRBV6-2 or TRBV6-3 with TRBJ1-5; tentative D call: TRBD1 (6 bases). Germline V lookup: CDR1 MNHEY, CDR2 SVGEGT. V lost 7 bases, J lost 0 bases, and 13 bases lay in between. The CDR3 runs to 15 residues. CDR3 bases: TGTGCCAGCACCCAGACAGGACTTAGCAATCAGCCCCAGCATTTT. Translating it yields CASTQTGLSNQPQHF.